The present TCR beta chain was sequenced within a study of blood T cell repertoires in COVID-19 (TCRdb year 2020). Regarding the complete study: Samples from collaborators originated in the United States, Italy and Spain and spanned both the acute and convalescent phases of COVID-19. The prospective study material was composed of cDNA or gDNA derived from T cells, B-cell-depleted T cells, or PBMCs. Subjects who had been exposed to COVID-19, were actively infected with it, or had recovered from it provided the deeply sampled blood TCRbeta repertoires that made up the dataset. The repertoires were released in a freely available public database meant as a resource for research on the immune response to SARS-CoV-2. Samples came from the ongoing ImmuneRACE study (first 160 participants) plus 1,254 subjects from 6 global collaborators. Nearly every sample came with metadata listing a de-identified subject ID, COVID-19 status, age in years and sex. Where available, HLA class I and class II types were obtained from metadata supplied by the sample provider rather than from assay-based typing. Results and caveats for the whole study, not just this receptor: The quantity of clinical and demographic metadata differed by source and by participant and was supplied without curation.

Comments on this clone: Its recognized antigen is unknown. Base-call qualities are not available, and no considerably larger clone is one nucleotide away.

V has 3 bases trimmed and J has 1 base trimmed; junction bases matching no gene number 2. The CDR3 starts with the cysteine, ends with the phenylalanine, and has 14 residues. Of the read, only the CDR3 DNA is kept; its 42 bases are in frame from base 1. CDR1 and CDR2 are read off the germline V gene (reference sequence) as SEHNR and FQNEAQ. TCRbeta CDR3 regions were amplified from genomic DNA by means of the immunoSEQ Assay, a bias-controlled multiplex PCR. On the study's bioinformatics: Within the assay, amplification of reference gene primers was used to estimate how many nucleated cells each sample contained. To quantify the absolute abundance of each unique TCRbeta CDR3 rearrangement, sequence reads were collapsed and filtered. For each sample, productive Simpson clonality was calculated as the square root of Simpson's diversity index across productive rearrangements. Drawn from immuneACCESS, this table holds only the in-frame rearrangements with V and J called that TCRdb kept. Clones are partly lost; checked studies trace under half to an unresolved V gene and leave the rest unexplained. V, J and clone size reflect that table, while D and trimming were determined from the DNA. The sample table shows some 330,000 clones, and over 75% are seen once. The ten largest clones add up to 3.5% to 4.5% of the sample.

Whole blood was collected in K2EDTA tubes by collaborating institutions according to the institutions' own protocols. For TCRbeta analysis, collaborators shipped samples as frozen whole blood, isolated PBMCs, or DNA extracted from either of those sample types. The chain employs TRBV7-9 and TRBJ2-7; TRBD2 matches 8 bases in the middle. The sequence derives from a woman aged 45 to 65 with active or convalescent COVID-19. The sample consisted of peripheral blood. The CDR3 protein is CASSFAGGSYEQYF. The nucleotides read TGTGCCAGCAGCTTCGCGGGGGGTTCCTACGAGCAGTACTTC.